This entry lists 15 T cell receptor beta chains sequenced from one sample in a study of blood T cell repertoires in COVID-19. Clones were read by immunoSEQ multiplex PCR, and TCRdb kept only the in-frame ones, dropping some. The table records roughly 200,000 clones, less than 90% of them present only once. The sequenced sample consisted of PBMCs or T cells enriched from blood (not recorded which). The origin of the receptors is a woman aged 25-40 years who had recovered from COVID-19.

The rearrangement links TRBV9 to TRBJ2-3, with 7 bases fitting TRBD2. After removal of 4 bases from V and 2 bases from J, the junction contained 4 bases not matched to a gene. The CDR3 spans 14 residues. Looked up from germline, CDR1 is SGDLS and CDR2 is YYNGEE. CDR3 protein: CASSKSGNTDTQYF. DNA for the CDR3: TGTGCCAGCAGCAAAAGCGGGAACACAGATACGCAGTATTTT.

This CDR3 reads CASSLNGGARNIQYF. The CDR3 coding sequence is TGCGCCAGCAGCCTAAACGGGGGGGCCAGGAACATTCAGTACTTC. V usage is TRBV5-1 and J usage is TRBJ2-4, with 8 bases identical to TRBD2. CDR3 length: 15 residues. Germline V gene lookup returns CDR1 SGHRS and CDR2 YFSETQ. Trimming took 4 bases from V and 7 from J; bases not matched to a gene: 10.

The chain uses TRBV4-2 and TRBJ2-5, with TRBD1 matching over 10 bases. V gave up 4 bases and J gave up 4 bases; unmatched junction bases: 3. The germline CDR1 and CDR2 sequences are LGHNA and YNFKEQ. The CDR3 contains 14 residues. This CDR3 is CASSPDRGIETQYF. The CDR3 coding sequence is TGTGCCAGCAGCCCGGACAGGGGGATAGAGACCCAGTACTTC.

This chain connects TRBV6-1 to TRBJ2-1; TRBD2 agrees at 15 bases. Germline V gene data show CDR1 as MNHNS and CDR2 as SASEGT. CDR3 size: 19 residues. V lost 8 bases to trimming and J lost 0 bases; unmatched junction nucleotides: 11. Here the CDR3 reads CASCVIGLAGGSSYNEQFF. The CDR3 region has the DNA TGTGCCAGCTGTGTCATAGGACTAGCGGGGGGGTCCTCCTACAATGAGCAGTTCTTC.

This clone was counted only a few times. The V and J genes are TRBV7-9 and TRBJ2-7; 8 bases are shared with TRBD1. V lost 4 bases to trimming and J lost 6 bases; unmatched junction nucleotides: 2. Looked up from germline, CDR1 is SEHNR and CDR2 is FQNEAQ (reference sequence). The CDR3 extends over 12 amino acids. Here the CDR3 reads CASSWTGSEQYF. CDR3 sequence (DNA): TGTGCCAGCAGCTGGACAGGGTCCGAGCAGTACTTC.

The chain uses TRBV2 and TRBJ2-7; 7 nucleotides line up with TRBD2. The germline CDR1 and CDR2 sequences are SNHLY and FYNNEI. After removal of 7 bases from V and 6 bases from J, the junction contained 9 bases not matched to a gene. CDR3 length equals 13 residues. The CDR3: CASMPGTTGEQYF. CDR3 nucleotides: TGTGCCAGCATGCCGGGGACTACGGGCGAGCAGTACTTC. The whole variable domain, filled in from reference TRBV2 and TRBJ2-7, reads EPEVTQTPSHQVTQMGQEVILRCVPISNHLYFYWYRQILGQKVEFLVSFYNNEISEKSEIFDDQFSVERPDGSNFTLKIRSTKLEDSAMYFCASMPGTTGEQYFGPGTRLTVT.

The chain is built from TRBV6-5 and TRBJ1-2, with D maybe TRBD1 (5 bases). V was shortened by 2 bases and J by 0 bases, with 13 bases between the two germline ends. The CDR3 has 16 amino acids. Germline CDR1 MNHEY, CDR2 SVGAGI. CDR3 sequence reads: CASSYEGAAPNYGYTF. The DNA for the CDR3 is TGTGCCAGCAGTTACGAAGGGGCCGCGCCTAACTATGGCTACACCTTC.

The chain uses TRBV2 and TRBJ2-7, with TRBD2 matching over 7 bases. The CDR3 consists of 17 residues. The V segment lost 0 bases and the J segment 3 bases; nucleotides outside the gene matches: 11. The V gene's germline CDR1 is SNHLY and CDR2 FYNNEI. In nucleotides, the CDR3 is TGTGCCAGCAGTGAAGCGGGAGGGTCAACCCCCTTCTACGAGCAGTACTTC. Translation gives CASSEAGGSTPFYEQYF. Full variable domain (outside the CDR3, taken from reference TRBV2 and TRBJ2-7): EPEVTQTPSHQVTQMGQEVILRCVPISNHLYFYWYRQILGQKVEFLVSFYNNEISEKSEIFDDQFSVERPDGSNFTLKIRSTKLEDSAMYFCASSEAGGSTPFYEQYFGPGTRLTVT.

The chain employs TRBV11-1 and TRBJ2-2; 8 bases match TRBD1. CDR3 length: 15 residues. The germline CDR1 and CDR2 sequences are SGHAT and FQDESV (reference sequence). Trimming at V came to 5 bases and at J to 2 bases, leaving 4 bases not matched to a gene. This CDR3 reads CASSGDRRNTGELFF. The CDR3 DNA is TGTGCCAGCAGCGGGGACAGGAGAAACACCGGGGAGCTGTTTTTT.

The V call is TRBV5-8, the J call TRBJ2-2; 14 bases are shared with TRBD2. CDR3 size: 18 residues. V gave up 3 bases and J gave up 5 bases; unmatched junction bases: 9. CDR1 and CDR2 from the germline V gene are SGHTS and YDEGEE. The CDR3 sequence: CASSSTGLAGVRTGELFF. In nucleotides, the CDR3 is TGTGCCAGCAGCTCGACGGGACTAGCGGGGGTTCGGACCGGGGAGCTGTTTTTT.

The rearrangement joins TRBV16 to TRBJ2-1; D might be TRBD2 (7 bases). V gave up 4 bases and J gave up 7 bases, with 14 bases separating them. CDR3 length: 14 residues. Germline V gene data show CDR1 as KGHSY and CDR2 as FQNENV. The DNA for the CDR3 is TGTGCCAGCAGCCTGACGGGGGGCCCTAATGAGCAGTTCTTC. This gives the protein CASSLTGGPNEQFF.

The rearrangement uses TRBV7-8 and TRBJ1-5, with 10 bases identical to TRBD1. CDR3 size: 18 residues. CDR1 is SGHVS and CDR2 is FQNEAQ in the germline V gene. Trimming took 4 bases from V and 4 from J; bases not matched to a gene: 13. CDR3 in amino acids: CASSSRGPGQGHNQPQHF. As DNA, the CDR3 is TGTGCCAGCAGCTCTCGGGGACCGGGACAGGGGCATAATCAGCCCCAGCATTTT.

This clone was counted between two and nine times. The J gene is TRBJ1-5, the V gene TRBV6-5; 7 bases align to TRBD1. Germline V CDR1 and CDR2: MNHEY, SVGAGI. The CDR3 runs 13 residues. Losses at the gene ends were 6 bases for V and 4 bases for J; bases not matched to a gene: 3. CDR3 DNA: TGTGCCAGCAGCGGGACAGAGAATCAGCCCCAGCATTTT. Its translation: CASSGTENQPQHF.

DNA of the CDR3: TGTGCCAGCAGCTTACGCGGCGGGCCCCAGAACACTGAAGCTTTCTTT. Protein sequence: CASSLRGGPQNTEAFF. V and J are TRBV7-2 and TRBJ1-1, with D unresolved. This CDR3 spans 16 amino acids. Germline values: CDR1 SGHTA, CDR2 FQGNSA. V lost 2 bases and J 1 base, leaving 14 bases between the germline ends.

This chain joins TRBV7-2 and TRBJ2-2, with D perhaps TRBD1 (6 bases). The length of the CDR3 is 15 residues. Looked up from germline, CDR1 is SGHTA and CDR2 is FQGNSA. Trimming pared 10 bases from V and 5 bases from J, leaving 20 bases between. This CDR3 is CATHQGLWKTGELFF. As DNA, the CDR3 is TGTGCCACCCATCAGGGGTTGTGGAAAACCGGGGAGCTGTTTTTT.